One and the same sample provided the 18 T cell receptor beta chains below, sequenced in a study of blood T cell repertoires in COVID-19. The protocol was immunoSEQ multiplex PCR, while the TCRdb copy is restricted to in-frame clones and leaves out a portion. Among a few hundred thousand clones listed, about nine tenths were seen once. The sample was PBMCs or T cells enriched from blood (not recorded which). Every receptor here comes from a woman between 25 and 40 years old who had recovered from COVID-19.

The gene calls are TRBV5-8 and TRBJ2-3; 7 bases line up with TRBD2. V lost 0 bases to trimming and J lost 2 bases; unmatched junction nucleotides: 6. Germline loops: CDR1 SGHTS, CDR2 YDEGEE. The CDR3 runs to 16 residues. CDR3 protein: CASSLVASGPTDTQYF. The CDR3 DNA follows: TGTGCCAGCAGCTTGGTGGCTAGCGGCCCCACAGATACGCAGTATTTT. The full variable domain, completed using reference TRBV5-8 and TRBJ2-3, is EAGVTQSPTHLIKTRGQQATLRCSPISGHTSVYWYQQALGLGLQFLLWYDEGEERNRGNFPPRFSGRQFPNYSSELNVNALELEDSALYLCASSLVASGPTDTQYFGPGTRLTVL.

J is TRBJ1-2 and V is TRBV7-9; D ambiguous. Deletions cut 5 bases from V and 5 bases from J, with 15 bases between. This CDR3 region has 14 residues. Germline V gives CDR1 SEHNR, CDR2 FQNEAQ (reference sequence). CDR3 residues: CASSASEVEYGYTF. For the CDR3, the DNA is TGTGCCAGCAGCGCCTCGGAGGTTGAGTATGGCTACACCTTC.

The chain is built from TRBV5-4 and TRBJ1-2; D perhaps matches TRBD1 (6 bases). Trimming took off 3 bases at V and 2 bases at J, with 14 bases between the two ends. CDR1 SGHNT and CDR2 YYREEE come from the germline V gene (reference sequence). The CDR3 is made up of 15 amino acids. In nucleotides, the CDR3 is TGTGCCAGCAGCTCCCCAGGGGAGGGGAACTATGGCTACACCTTC. Its protein is CASSSPGEGNYGYTF.

The gene calls are TRBV5-6 and TRBJ1-1; 8 nucleotides match TRBD1. V gave up 1 base and J gave up 11 bases; unmatched junction bases: 19. The CDR3 has 17 residues. Germline V gives CDR1 SGHDT, CDR2 YYEEEE. The CDR3 DNA sequence: TGTGCCAGCAGCTTGAGTGGGACAGGCCGCCCTCCCCGTTGGGCTTTCTTT. Protein product: CASSLSGTGRPPRWAFF.

J is TRBJ2-7 and V is TRBV30; D is perhaps TRBD1 (5 bases). There are 16 residues in the CDR3. V was pared by 0 bases and J by 4 bases, with 19 bases between. Per the germline V gene, CDR1 is GTSNPN and CDR2 is SVGIG (reference sequence). CDR3 amino acids: CAWSVLDWAGMYEQYF. The CDR3 coding sequence is TGTGCCTGGAGTGTACTTGACTGGGCAGGGATGTACGAGCAGTACTTC.

The CDR3 region is CAISGGTGINNEQFF. In nucleotides, the CDR3 is TGTGCCATCAGCGGGGGGACAGGGATCAACAATGAGCAGTTCTTC. The chain carries TRBV10-3 and TRBJ2-1; TRBD1 agrees at 9 bases. V shed 6 bases and J 5 bases; nucleotides not matched to a gene: 8. The CDR3 extends over 15 amino acids. Germline values: CDR1 ENHRY, CDR2 SYGVKD.

The V and J genes are TRBV10-2 and TRBJ2-7; tentative D call: TRBD1 (6 bases). This CDR3 contains 13 residues. The germline V gene encodes CDR1 WSHSY and CDR2 SAAADI. The ends were cut back, 3 bases at V and 4 bases at J, with 10 bases in the middle. The CDR3 sequence: CASSDPTGYEQYF. DNA of the CDR3: TGCGCCAGCAGTGACCCGACAGGTTACGAGCAGTACTTC.

This chain links TRBV29-1 with TRBJ2-2, with TRBD2 matching 10 bases. There are 15 residues in the CDR3. V was pared by 3 bases and J by 5 bases, with 6 bases of the junction left unmatched. Germline CDR1 is SQVTM and CDR2 is ANQGSEA. CDR3 in DNA: TGCAGCGTTGAGGTCATAGCGGGAGGTACCGGGGAGCTGTTTTTT. Its protein product is CSVEVIAGGTGELFF.

This chain uses TRBV24-1 with TRBJ2-7; 7 bases line up with TRBD1. V lost 3 bases, J lost 4 bases, and 8 bases stayed unmatched. This CDR3 has 15 residues. Germline V lookup: CDR1 KGHDR, CDR2 SFDVKD. The CDR3 reads CATSDNFGQVYEQYF. The DNA for the CDR3 is TGTGCCACCAGTGATAACTTCGGACAGGTATACGAGCAGTACTTC.

This rearrangement joins TRBV6-1 to TRBJ2-4; maybe TRBD1 (5 bases). The CDR3 loop spans 16 amino acids. Germline CDR1 is MNHNS and CDR2 is SASEGT. V was cut by 2 bases and J by 1 base, with 12 bases left in between. DNA for the CDR3: TGTGCCAGCAGTGAACTAGGGGTTATGGCCAAAAACATTCAGTACTTC. Translated: CASSELGVMAKNIQYF.

This clone was counted only a few times. The chain uses TRBV6-1 and TRBJ2-3, with 9 bases aligning to TRBD2. Trimming removed 4 bases from V and 4 bases from J; junction bases left unmatched: 9. The CDR3 sequence is 16 residues long. Germline CDR1 and CDR2: MNHNS and SASEGT. CDR3 residues: CASSVGGAGGADTQYF. The DNA for the CDR3 is TGTGCCAGCAGTGTCGGGGGAGCGGGAGGTGCAGATACGCAGTATTTT.

The genes are TRBV5-4 and TRBJ2-7, with TRBD1 identical over 8 bases. J lost 6 bases, V lost 6 bases, and 14 bases had no gene match. The CDR3 runs to 15 residues. Per the germline V gene, CDR1 is SGHNT and CDR2 is YYREEE (reference sequence). CDR3 loop: CASTRGQGDPTEQYF. The CDR3 DNA is TGTGCCAGCACCCGAGGACAGGGTGACCCTACCGAGCAGTACTTC. Drawing the rest from reference TRBV5-4 and TRBJ2-7, the complete variable domain is ETGVTQSPTHLIKTRGQQVTLRCSSQSGHNTVSWYQQALGQGPQFIFQYYREEENGRGNFPPRFSGLQFPNYSSELNVNALELDDSALYLCASTRGQGDPTEQYFGPGTRLTVT.

The J gene is TRBJ2-5, the V gene TRBV7-6; TRBD2 aligns across 14 bases. In germline, CDR1 is SGHVS, CDR2 FNYEAQ. CDR3 length: 19 residues. The V gene end was trimmed by 6 bases and the J gene end by 4 bases; junction bases not matched to a gene: 16. The CDR3 DNA reads as TGTGCCAGCAGTCGCTTACCGGGACTAGCGGGGGCCCTGCCAGAGACCCAGTACTTC. Translation gives CASSRLPGLAGALPETQYF.

This chain joins TRBV27 and TRBJ2-5; the match to TRBD2 covers 9 bases. Trimming took 5 bases from V and 1 from J; bases not matched to a gene: 5. The CDR3 runs 15 residues. Germline-derived CDR1 and CDR2 are MNHEY and SMNVEV (reference sequence). CDR3 DNA sequence: TGTGCCAGCAGTCTACTAGCGGGTGTCCAAGAGACCCAGTACTTC. Its protein product is CASSLLAGVQETQYF.

V and J are TRBV3-1 (or the pseudogene TRBV3-2) and TRBJ1-1; maybe TRBD1 (6 bases). With 4 bases removed from V and 1 base from J, the gap between germline ends came to 13 bases. The CDR3 sequence is 15 residues long. CDR1 is LGHDT, CDR2 YNNKEL, per germline (reference sequence). The CDR3 protein is CASSLRTAGNTEAFF. The CDR3 DNA reads as TGTGCCAGCAGCCTTCGGACAGCAGGGAACACTGAAGCTTTCTTT.

CDR3 nucleotide sequence: TGTGCCATCAGTGAGTCGTTTCCCAGGGACAGGCCCCTGGCGAGCTACACCTTC. This translates into CAISESFPRDRPLASYTF. This rearrangement joins TRBV10-3 to TRBJ1-2; TRBD1 agrees at 8 bases. Germline V gene sequence: CDR1 ENHRY, CDR2 SYGVKD. The trim removed 0 bases at V and 9 bases at J, leaving 18 bases unmatched. The CDR3 totals 18 residues.

CDR3 loop: CASSLAGTGGTEAFF. The CDR3 nucleotides are TGTGCCAGCAGCTTGGCCGGGACAGGGGGCACTGAAGCTTTCTTT. The chain employs TRBV5-4 and TRBJ1-1; TRBD1 aligns across 11 bases. The CDR3 loop spans 15 amino acids. From germline, CDR1 is SGHNT and CDR2 YYREEE (reference sequence). Trimming took 0 bases from V and 4 from J; bases not matched to a gene: 2.

The rearrangement joins TRBV5-1 to TRBJ1-1, with unresolved D. The CDR3 loop spans 15 amino acids. Trimming took 1 base from V and 0 from J, leaving 10 bases between them. The germline V gene encodes CDR1 SGHRS and CDR2 YFSETQ. CDR3 protein: CASSLSITVNTEAFF. As DNA, the CDR3 is TGCGCCAGCAGCTTGTCGATTACAGTGAACACTGAAGCTTTCTTT.